These T cell receptor beta chains were read from a single sample in a study of beta chain features in type 1 diabetes. TCRdb's copy holds only in-frame clones and misses some; the assay was immunoSEQ multiplex PCR. Of approximately 240,000 clones listed, roughly 16% were seen once; the top ten hold roughly 0.08%. Material: naive CD4+ T cells from blood. The receptors shown here come from a man aged 30-40 years with type 1 diabetes. CDR3s include the opening cysteine and the closing phenylalanine or tryptophan. The order of the fields is V gene, J gene, CDR3 protein.

TRBV29-1	TRBJ2-3	CSVAGQTTDTQYF
TRBV4-2	TRBJ2-2	CASSQDGGRTTGELFF
TRBV11-2	TRBJ2-7	CASSWGQNGLYEQYF
TRBV4-1	TRBJ2-1	CASSQVIPQSAWGEQFF
TRBV29-1	TRBJ2-1	CSGQGSSYNEQFF
TRBV18	TRBJ2-4	CASSPEFSKNIQYF
TRBV5-1	TRBJ2-7	CASSLEDAAGVYEQYF
TRBV6-4	TRBJ2-1	CASSVGQGNYNEQFF
TRBV2	TRBJ2-2	CASSEEDLVTGELFF
TRBV5-1	TRBJ2-5	CASSGPDSRQETQYF
TRBV30	TRBJ2-6	CAWQGAAPSGANVLTF
TRBV7-7	TRBJ2-7	CASSLQTGSSYEQYF
TRBV7-8	TRBJ2-3	CASSLEAYTDTQYF
TRBV6-5	TRBJ2-7	CASSYSSPSNYEQYF
TRBV4-2	TRBJ2-7	CASSQDPNYEQYF
TRBV30	TRBJ2-4	CAWTWTGGVGGIQYF
TRBV10-3	TRBJ2-7	CAIKNASGEQYF
TRBV14	TRBJ2-4	CASSQDKSESKNIQYF
TRBV11-2	TRBJ2-1	CASSSLREKLSDEQFF
TRBV7-2	TRBJ1-2	CASSLLALYGYTF
TRBV7-2	TRBJ1-2	CASSSGQDYGYTF
TRBV29-1	TRBJ2-7	CSGKQPMGEQYF
TRBV29-1	TRBJ2-1	CSVSNEQFF
TRBV25-1	TRBJ1-3	CASTRGRDSHSGNTIYF
TRBV29-1	TRBJ1-2	CSARRTDGYTF
TRBV7-9	TRBJ2-5	CASSGRDRVKETQYF
TRBV30	TRBJ2-6	CAWTPLGANVLTF
TRBV7-2	TRBJ2-3	CASSGTSFTQYF
TRBV21-1	TRBJ2-5	CASSTGHLQETQYF
TRBV6-1	TRBJ2-6	CASSESGANVLTF
TRBV9	TRBJ1-1	CASSVSPGMNTEAFF
TRBV14	TRBJ2-7	CASSLFYREQYF
TRBV5-1	TRBJ2-1	CASSLIGLAGRNEQFF
TRBV2	TRBJ2-7	CASSQRGQGQGEQYF
TRBV2	TRBJ2-5	CASSADRETQYF
TRBV5-1	TRBJ2-1	CASSPGGSNEQFF
TRBV7-2	TRBJ2-1	CASSLVRPSGSYNEQFF
TRBV18	TRBJ2-7	CASSPQGNEQYF
TRBV5-4	TRBJ1-1	CASSDWNTEAFF
TRBV7-8	TRBJ1-3	CASSSSGGGGNTIYF
TRBV6-1	TRBJ2-5	CASSEGRDQTQYF
TRBV29-1	TRBJ1-4	CSVPDSSGNEKLFF